The next 21 T cell receptor beta chains were all read from a single sample in a study of T cell responses to AZD1222 COVID-19 vaccine. This table comes from immunoSEQ multiplex PCR, and its TCRdb copy is limited to in-frame clones, with some not included. The table has about 110,000 clones, 88% seen once; the top ten hold 1.6%. The sequences come from peripheral blood, collected on day 0 of AZD1222 vaccination. The receptor set was obtained from an adult in good health.

The genes are TRBV9 and TRBJ2-1; TRBD2 might be the D (6 bases). The CDR3 is made up of 15 amino acids. Germline-derived CDR1 and CDR2 are SGDLS and YYNGEE. Trimming cost V 0 bases and J 3 bases, with 10 bases left between them. CDR3 nucleotide sequence: TGTGCCAGCAGCGTAGCGGAGCGGGTCTACAATGAGCAGTTCTTC. Translating gives CASSVAERVYNEQFF.

The chain uses TRBV11-2 and TRBJ1-1; D is unclear. V was cut by 0 bases and J by 1 base, with 6 bases left in between. CDR1 is SGHAT and CDR2 is FQNNGV in the germline V gene. The CDR3 contains 14 residues. CDR3 nucleotides: TGTGCCAGCAGCTTAGATGTTCAGAACACTGAAGCTTTCTTT. Translating gives CASSLDVQNTEAFF.

The chain uses TRBV24-1 and TRBJ1-1; the D gene is possibly TRBD1 (5 bases). V lost 3 bases and J lost 1, with 11 bases in between. There are 15 residues in the CDR3. The germline V gene has CDR1 KGHDR and CDR2 SFDVKD. The CDR3 loop reads CATSDPSGENTEAFF. DNA of the CDR3: TGTGCCACCAGTGATCCCTCGGGGGAGAACACTGAAGCTTTCTTT.

The CDR3, as DNA: TGTGCCAGCAGCTTACCAGCGTCTAACGGCTACACCTTC. It is translated as CASSLPASNGYTF. The gene calls are TRBV7-9 and TRBJ1-2; D gene unclear. V lost 2 bases to trimming and J lost 8 bases, with 12 bases between them. The CDR3 has 13 residues. Per the germline V gene, CDR1 is SEHNR and CDR2 is FQNEAQ (reference sequence).

The V gene is TRBV27, the J gene TRBJ1-5, with 10 bases identical to TRBD1. The CDR3 extends over 14 amino acids. Germline loops: CDR1 MNHEY, CDR2 SMNVEV (reference sequence). J gave up 5 bases and V 3 bases, and 1 base lay outside the gene matches. CDR3 protein: CASSLTGGYQPQHF. The CDR3 nucleotides read TGTGCCAGCAGTTTGACAGGGGGCTATCAGCCCCAGCATTTT.

The CDR3 reads CASGRPGGAGEQYF. CDR3 DNA: TGTGCCAGCGGTCGTCCCGGAGGGGCGGGAGAGCAGTACTTC. V is TRBV27 and J is TRBJ2-7, with D possibly being TRBD2 (6 bases). Trimming took off 8 bases at V and 7 bases at J, with 21 bases between the two ends. The CDR3 runs 14 residues. Germline values: CDR1 MNHEY, CDR2 SMNVEV (reference sequence).

This chain uses TRBV7-9 with TRBJ1-5; no clear D gene. This CDR3 comprises 12 residues. Trimming removed 4 bases from V and 4 bases from J, with 5 bases in between. The germline V gene has CDR1 SEHNR and CDR2 FQNEAQ (reference sequence). The CDR3 spells CASSSINQPQHF. The CDR3 DNA sequence: TGTGCCAGCAGCTCCATTAATCAGCCCCAGCATTTT.

The chain has TRBV3-1 (or the pseudogene TRBV3-2) and TRBJ2-1; D call uncertain. CDR3 length: 15 amino acids. From germline, CDR1 is LGHDT and CDR2 YNNKEL (reference sequence). V lost 3 bases to trimming and J lost 4 bases, with 13 bases between them. CDR3 residues: CASSQIFDIYNEQFF. The CDR3 DNA is TGTGCCAGCAGCCAGATTTTCGACATTTACAATGAGCAGTTCTTC.

This rearrangement joins TRBV6-5 to TRBJ1-5, with 8 bases lining up with TRBD1. With V trimmed by 6 bases and J by 2 bases, 6 bases remained unmatched. CDR3 length: 15 amino acids. Germline values: CDR1 MNHEY, CDR2 SVGAGI. The CDR3 loop is CASSPSTGGNQPQHF. The CDR3 nucleotides read TGTGCCAGCAGCCCCTCGACAGGGGGCAATCAGCCCCAGCATTTT.

The chain employs TRBV5-1 and TRBJ1-1; 10 bases align to TRBD1. The CDR3 extends over 17 amino acids. Germline V lookup: CDR1 SGHRS, CDR2 YFSETQ. The trim removed 6 bases at V and 1 base at J, leaving 12 bases unmatched. The CDR3 is CASTPQTGGFENTEAFF. The CDR3 DNA is TGCGCCAGCACCCCCCAGACAGGGGGCTTTGAGAACACTGAAGCTTTCTTT.

The CDR3 reads CSVAPSGRYNEQFF. DNA for the CDR3: TGCAGCGTTGCCCCTAGCGGGCGCTACAATGAGCAGTTCTTC. The rearrangement links TRBV29-1 to TRBJ2-1; 8 bases are a match to TRBD2. Germline V gene lookup returns CDR1 SQVTM and CDR2 ANQGSEA. The V and J ends lost 4 bases and 3 bases, in that order; junction bases with no gene match: 5. The CDR3 contains 14 residues.

The gene calls are TRBV6-5 and TRBJ2-2; D uncertain. CDR1 is MNHEY, CDR2 SVGAGI, per germline. Trimming stripped 6 bases from V and 2 bases from J, with 10 bases between. The CDR3 has 14 residues. This CDR3 is CASRRTVNTGELFF. The CDR3 nucleotides read TGTGCCAGCAGACGGACGGTTAACACCGGGGAGCTGTTTTTT.

The rearrangement links TRBV27 to TRBJ1-5; 8 bases match TRBD1. The ends lost 5 bases at V and 3 bases at J; junction bases unmatched: 6. The CDR3 length is 15 residues. Germline values: CDR1 MNHEY, CDR2 SMNVEV (reference sequence). In DNA, the CDR3 is TGTGCCAGCAGTATCCGACAGGGGTACAATCAGCCCCAGCATTTT. Amino acids: CASSIRQGYNQPQHF.

The chain carries TRBV2 and TRBJ1-5; 10 bases match TRBD1. The V gene's germline CDR1 is SNHLY and CDR2 FYNNEI. V gave up 6 bases and J gave up 9 bases; unmatched junction bases: 5. The CDR3 runs 13 residues. CDR3 residues: CASRGQGVGPQHF. The CDR3 nucleotides are TGTGCCAGCAGAGGACAGGGGGTCGGGCCCCAGCATTTT.

The chain joins TRBV9 to TRBJ1-2; D is possibly TRBD1 (5 bases). Per germline, CDR1 SGDLS and CDR2 YYNGEE. V lost 2 bases, J lost 0 bases, and 8 bases lay in between. The CDR3 runs to 14 residues. The CDR3 DNA reads as TGTGCCAGCAGCGTGGACAACCCTAACTATGGCTACACCTTC. This gives the protein CASSVDNPNYGYTF.

The chain carries TRBV5-1 and TRBJ1-4, with 7 bases that match TRBD1. Germline CDR1 and CDR2: SGHRS and YFSETQ. The CDR3 totals 15 residues. V dropped 4 bases and J dropped 5; count of bases not matched to a gene: 8. The CDR3 DNA is TGCGCCAGCAGCCTACCCCAGGGGGAGAATGAAAAACTGTTTTTT. It codes for CASSLPQGENEKLFF.

V and J are TRBV5-1 and TRBJ1-2, with TRBD1 as a possible D gene (6 bases). Germline values: CDR1 SGHRS, CDR2 YFSETQ. CDR3 size: 15 residues. V lost 3 bases and J lost 3, with 15 bases in between. Here the CDR3 DNA reads TGCGCCAGCAGCTGGAACAGGGTCTCCGACTATGGCTACACCTTC. It yields the protein CASSWNRVSDYGYTF.

The chain couples TRBV2 to TRBJ1-3; D might be TRBD1 (5 bases). Germline V CDR1 and CDR2: SNHLY, FYNNEI. The germline V and J ends were trimmed by 3 bases and 4 bases, with 16 bases remaining between them. The CDR3 runs to 16 residues. The CDR3 sequence: CASSDDRVLKGNTIYF. The CDR3 nucleotides read TGTGCCAGCAGTGACGACAGAGTTTTGAAAGGAAACACCATATATTTT.

This clone was observed once. This sequence joins TRBV19 and TRBJ2-3; 8 bases are a match to TRBD2. The germline V gene encodes CDR1 LNHDA and CDR2 SQIVND (reference sequence). The CDR3 has 16 residues. With 1 base clipped from V and 6 bases from J, the junction kept 9 bases outside the gene matches. The CDR3 DNA sequence: TGTGCCAGTAGTATAGTTGCCGGGACTAGGGACGATACGCAGTATTTT. Translating gives CASSIVAGTRDDTQYF.

The rearrangement uses TRBV29-1 and TRBJ1-2, with D hard to call. The CDR3 is 15 amino acids. Germline CDR1 is SQVTM and CDR2 is ANQGSEA. The germline V and J ends were trimmed by 1 base and 4 bases, with 16 bases remaining between them. The chain's CDR3 is CSVEGPGGSGYGYTF. The CDR3 bases are TGCAGCGTTGAAGGGCCGGGAGGGTCAGGCTATGGCTACACCTTC.

The rearrangement links TRBV5-1 to TRBJ2-7; the match to TRBD2 covers 12 bases. After removal of 4 bases from V and 0 bases from J, the junction contained 5 bases not matched to a gene. CDR3 length: 16 amino acids. Germline V gene lookup returns CDR1 SGHRS and CDR2 YFSETQ. CDR3 protein: CASSPLTSGSSYEQYF. DNA of the CDR3: TGCGCCAGCAGCCCGCTGACTAGCGGGAGCTCCTACGAGCAGTACTTC.